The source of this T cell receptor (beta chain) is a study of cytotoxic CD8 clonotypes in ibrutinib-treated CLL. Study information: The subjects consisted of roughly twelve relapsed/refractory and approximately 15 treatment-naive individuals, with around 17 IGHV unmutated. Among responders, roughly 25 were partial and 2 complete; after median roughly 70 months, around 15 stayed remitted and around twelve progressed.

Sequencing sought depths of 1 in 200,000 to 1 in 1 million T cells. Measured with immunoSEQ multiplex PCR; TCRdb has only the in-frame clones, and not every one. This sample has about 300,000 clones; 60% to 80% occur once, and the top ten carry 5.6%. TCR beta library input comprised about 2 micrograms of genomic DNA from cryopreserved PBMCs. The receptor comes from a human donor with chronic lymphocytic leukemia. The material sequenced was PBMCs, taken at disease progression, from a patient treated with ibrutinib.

The CDR3 protein is CASIPIPGRRGYGYTF. CDR3 DNA: TGTGCCAGCATCCCGATACCAGGGAGGCGGGGCTATGGCTACACCTTC. The rearrangement uses TRBV7-8 and TRBJ1-2, with D tentatively TRBD1 (5 bases). In germline, CDR1 is SGHVS, CDR2 FQNEAQ. With 7 bases removed from V and 4 bases from J, the gap between germline ends came to 22 bases. The CDR3 contains 16 residues.